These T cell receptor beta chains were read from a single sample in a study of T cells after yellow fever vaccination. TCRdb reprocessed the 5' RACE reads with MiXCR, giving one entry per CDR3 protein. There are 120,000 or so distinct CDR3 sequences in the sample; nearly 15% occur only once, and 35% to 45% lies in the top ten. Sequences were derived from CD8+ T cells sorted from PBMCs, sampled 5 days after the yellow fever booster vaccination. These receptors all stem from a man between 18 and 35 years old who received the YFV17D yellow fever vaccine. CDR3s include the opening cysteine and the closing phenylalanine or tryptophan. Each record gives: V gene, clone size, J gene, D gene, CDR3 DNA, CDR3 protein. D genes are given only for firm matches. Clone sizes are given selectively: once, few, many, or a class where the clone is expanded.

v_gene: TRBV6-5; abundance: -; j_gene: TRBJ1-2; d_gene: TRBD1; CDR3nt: TGTGCCAGCAGTTTCGGGACAGGAGACTATGGCTACACCTTC; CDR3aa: CASSFGTGDYGYTF
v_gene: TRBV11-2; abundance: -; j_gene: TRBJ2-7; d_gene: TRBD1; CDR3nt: TGTGCCAGCAGCTCCCAGGTGGACAGGGTCTACTTC; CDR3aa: CASSSQVDRVYF
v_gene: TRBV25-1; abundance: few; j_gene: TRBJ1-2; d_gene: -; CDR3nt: TGTGCCAGCAGTGAATCTGTGGTGAGCTATGGCTACACCTTC; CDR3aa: CASSESVVSYGYTF
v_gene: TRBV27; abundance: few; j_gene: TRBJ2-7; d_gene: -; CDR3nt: TGTGCCAGCAGTTTAGTGCAGGAATCCTACGAGCAGTACTTC; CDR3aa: CASSLVQESYEQYF
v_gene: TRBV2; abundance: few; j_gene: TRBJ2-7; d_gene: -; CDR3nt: TGTGCCAGCAACGGTCCTCTCCTCGGCGAGCAGTACTTC; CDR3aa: CASNGPLLGEQYF
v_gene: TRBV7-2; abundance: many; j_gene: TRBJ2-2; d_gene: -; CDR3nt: TGTGCCAGCAGAGTACTTAGCGGAGACACCGGGGAGCTGTTTTTT; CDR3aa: CASRVLSGDTGELFF
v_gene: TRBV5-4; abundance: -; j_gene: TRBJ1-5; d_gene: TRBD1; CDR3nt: TGTGCCAGCAGCCTAGGGGGCCTGAGCAATCAGCCCCAGCATTTT; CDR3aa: CASSLGGLSNQPQHF
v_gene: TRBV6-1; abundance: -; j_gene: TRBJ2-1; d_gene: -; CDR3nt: TGTGCCAGCAGCGAATTCGCCCTTCAGGGTTCTGAGCAGTTCTTC; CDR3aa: CASSEFALQGSEQFF
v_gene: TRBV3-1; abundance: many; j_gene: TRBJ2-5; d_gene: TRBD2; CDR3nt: TGTGCCAGCACCTCACAAGCCGGACTAGTTCAGGTTTACGGGACCCAGTACTTC; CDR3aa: CASTSQAGLVQVYGTQYF
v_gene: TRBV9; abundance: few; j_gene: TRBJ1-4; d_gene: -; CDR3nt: TGTGCCAGCAGCGATGGGGGGGCCTCTAATGAAAAACTGTTTTTT; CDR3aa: CASSDGGASNEKLFF
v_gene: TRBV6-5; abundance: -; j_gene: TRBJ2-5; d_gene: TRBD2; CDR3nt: TGTGCCAGCAGTTCTTGGCCGGGACTAGCGGGGTTAACAGAGACCCAGTACTTC; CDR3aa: CASSSWPGLAGLTETQYF
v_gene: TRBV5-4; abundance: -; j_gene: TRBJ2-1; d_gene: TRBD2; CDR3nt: TGTGCCAGCAGCTTATATGAGCGGGGGGCCCACAATGAGCAGTTCTTC; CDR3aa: CASSLYERGAHNEQFF
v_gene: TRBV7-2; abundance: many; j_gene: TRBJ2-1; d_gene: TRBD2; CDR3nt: TGTGCCAGCAGCCCGGGACTAGCGGGGGCCAATGAGCAGTTCTTC; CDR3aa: CASSPGLAGANEQFF
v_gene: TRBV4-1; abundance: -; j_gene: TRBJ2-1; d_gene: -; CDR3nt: TGCGCCAGCAGCGTTCCCCTTTCGGGGCATGAGCAGTTCTTC; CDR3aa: CASSVPLSGHEQFF
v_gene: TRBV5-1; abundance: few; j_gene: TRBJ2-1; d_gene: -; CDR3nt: TGCGCCAGCAGCTCCCAGTCAGGTGGGAATGAGCAGTTCTTC; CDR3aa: CASSSQSGGNEQFF
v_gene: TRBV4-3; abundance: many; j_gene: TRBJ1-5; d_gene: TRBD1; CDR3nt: TGCGCCAGCAGCCAAGGTACAGGGGTCAATCAGCCCCAGCATTTT; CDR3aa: CASSQGTGVNQPQHF
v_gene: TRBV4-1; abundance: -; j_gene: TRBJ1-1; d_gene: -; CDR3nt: TGCGCCAGCAGCCAAGGGGGATTCCCAAGGGCTGAAGCTTTCTTT; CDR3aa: CASSQGGFPRAEAFF
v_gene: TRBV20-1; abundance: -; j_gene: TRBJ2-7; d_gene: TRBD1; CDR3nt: TGCAGTGCTCGGGACAGGCGCGCCTACGAGCAGTACTTC; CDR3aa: CSARDRRAYEQYF
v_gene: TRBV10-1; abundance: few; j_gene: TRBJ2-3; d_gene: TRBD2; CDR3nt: TGCGCCAGCAGTGAGTCGGGAAGCGGGGGGGCCGTTCCCTCAGATACGCAGTATTTT; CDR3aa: CASSESGSGGAVPSDTQYF
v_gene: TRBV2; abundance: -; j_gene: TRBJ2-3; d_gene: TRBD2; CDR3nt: TGTGCCAGCCGCCCGACTAGCGGGGGGCCCCCGACAGATACGCAGTATTTT; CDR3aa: CASRPTSGGPPTDTQYF
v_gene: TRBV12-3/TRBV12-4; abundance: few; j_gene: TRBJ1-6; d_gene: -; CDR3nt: TGTGCCAGCAGTTTTGCTGGGGGATCACCCCTCCACTTT; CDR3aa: CASSFAGGSPLHF
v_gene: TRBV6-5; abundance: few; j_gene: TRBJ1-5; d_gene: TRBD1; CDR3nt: TGTGCCAGGTTTAGACAGGGCTATCAGCCCCAGCATTTT; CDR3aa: CARFRQGYQPQHF
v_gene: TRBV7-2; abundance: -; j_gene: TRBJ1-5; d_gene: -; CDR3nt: TGTGCCAGCAGCTTAGGGACAAATCAGCCCCAGCATTTT; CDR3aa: CASSLGTNQPQHF
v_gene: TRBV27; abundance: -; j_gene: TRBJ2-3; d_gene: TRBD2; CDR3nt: TGTGCCAGCAAGTTTCTAGCGGGGGGGCAGGGTGAAGATACGCAGTATTTT; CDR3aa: CASKFLAGGQGEDTQYF
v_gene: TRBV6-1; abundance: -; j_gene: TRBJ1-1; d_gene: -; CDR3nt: TGTGCCAGCAGTGATTACGTCAACACTGAAGCTTTCTTT; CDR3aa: CASSDYVNTEAFF
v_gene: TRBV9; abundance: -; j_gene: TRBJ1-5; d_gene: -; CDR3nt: TGTGCCAGCAGCGTAGATGGGGGGGGGCCCCAGCATTTT; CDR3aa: CASSVDGGGPQHF
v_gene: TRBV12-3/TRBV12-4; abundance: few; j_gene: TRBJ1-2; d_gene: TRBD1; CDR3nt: TGTGCCAGCAGTCACACAGGGGCGGAGGTGTATGGCTACACCTTC; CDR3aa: CASSHTGAEVYGYTF
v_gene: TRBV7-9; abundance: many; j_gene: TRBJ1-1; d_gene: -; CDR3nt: TGTGCCAGCAGACGGGTTGAAGCTTTCTTT; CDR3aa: CASRRVEAFF
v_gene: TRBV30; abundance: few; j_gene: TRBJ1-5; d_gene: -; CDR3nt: TGTGCCTGGGGGACTGACGGTAGCAATCAGCCCCAGCATTTT; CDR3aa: CAWGTDGSNQPQHF
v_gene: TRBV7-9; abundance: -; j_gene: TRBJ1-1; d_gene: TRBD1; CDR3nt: TGTGCCAGCAGCTTAGGCGGGACAGTGAACACTGAAGCTTTCTTT; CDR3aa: CASSLGGTVNTEAFF
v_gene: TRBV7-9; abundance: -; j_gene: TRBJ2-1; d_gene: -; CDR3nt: TGTGCCAGCAGCTTAGGTGACGGGGAGGCCTACAATGAGCAGTTCTTC; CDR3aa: CASSLGDGEAYNEQFF
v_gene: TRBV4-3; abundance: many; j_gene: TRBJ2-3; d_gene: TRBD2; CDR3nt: TGCGCCAGCGGCAAGCGGGGGACCACAGATACGCAGTATTTT; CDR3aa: CASGKRGTTDTQYF